This T cell receptor (beta chain) came from a study of blood T cells in healthy people across ages. V lost 5 bases and J 2 bases, leaving 12 bases between the germline ends. CDR1 and CDR2 (germline): MNHEY, SVGEGT. The CDR3 has 14 amino acids. Combining a sample-barcoded 5' primer with a J-beta primer mix, a second PCR ran for roughly 7 to 11 cycles. TCRdb re-called the 5' RACE reads through MiXCR, storing one row per CDR3 protein. The table shows more than 1.4 million distinct CDR3 sequences, with roughly 45% occurring only once. The sequencing sample was made of blood. The chain links TRBV6-2 or TRBV6-3 to TRBJ1-2; unclear D gene. The clonotype originates from a woman under 30 in good health. The CDR3 loop reads CASSDGRTNYGYTF. In nucleotides, the CDR3 is TGTGCCAGCAGTGACGGACGCACAAACTATGGCTACACCTTC.